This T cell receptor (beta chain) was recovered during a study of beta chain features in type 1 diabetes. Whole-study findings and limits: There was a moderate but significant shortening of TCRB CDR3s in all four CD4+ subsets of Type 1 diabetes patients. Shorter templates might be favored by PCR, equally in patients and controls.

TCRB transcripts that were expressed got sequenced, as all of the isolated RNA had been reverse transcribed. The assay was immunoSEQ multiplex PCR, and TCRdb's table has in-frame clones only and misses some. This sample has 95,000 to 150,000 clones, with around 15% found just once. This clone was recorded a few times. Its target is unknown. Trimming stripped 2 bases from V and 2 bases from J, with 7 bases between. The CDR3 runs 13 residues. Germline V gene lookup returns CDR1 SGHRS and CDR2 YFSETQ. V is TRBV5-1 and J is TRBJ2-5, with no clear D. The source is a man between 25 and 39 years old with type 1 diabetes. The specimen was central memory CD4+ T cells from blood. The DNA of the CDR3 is TGCGCCAGCAGCTTCCCACAGCAAGAGACCCAGTACTTC. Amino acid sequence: CASSFPQQETQYF.